Presented here are 30 T cell receptor beta chains from one specimen sequenced in a study of OX40 agonist ivuxolimab in advanced cancers. Here immunoSEQ multiplex PCR was the method, and the copy in TCRdb shows in-frame clones only, minus some. The repertoire holds about 79,000 clones, with about 94% as singletons. The sample consisted of CD4+ or CD8+ T cells sorted from blood, taken in a trial of the OX40 agonist ivuxolimab. The receptor source for this set is an adult with an advanced solid tumor such as melanoma, head and neck, liver or kidney cancer.

V usage is TRBV4-3 and J usage is TRBJ2-4; either TRBD1 or TRBD2 may fit D (7 bases each). CDR3 size: 17 residues. Germline V CDR1 and CDR2: LGHNA, YSLEER. Trimming left V 0 bases short and J 0 bases short, with 12 bases between. For the CDR3, the DNA is TGCGCCAGCAGCCAAGATGCAGGGGGGGGAGCCAAAAACATTCAGTACTTC. It is translated as CASSQDAGGGAKNIQYF.

V and J are TRBV7-7 and TRBJ2-3, with D perhaps matching TRBD2 (6 bases). Germline CDR1 SSHAT, CDR2 FNYEAQ (reference sequence). The CDR3 totals 15 residues. Trimming cost V 1 base and J 1 base, with 9 bases left between them. CDR3 protein: CASSLGTIGTDTQYF. The CDR3 DNA reads TGTGCCAGCAGCTTAGGGACTATAGGCACAGATACGCAGTATTTT.

This clone was detected a few times. The V and J genes are TRBV9 and TRBJ1-6, with no clear D. The CDR3 loop spans 15 amino acids. Germline CDR1 reads SGDLS; CDR2 reads YYNGEE. V was pared by 1 base and J by 4 bases, with 9 bases between. Here the CDR3 DNA reads TGTGCCAGCAGCGTAAATGAACCGTATAATTCACCCCTCCACTTT. It encodes CASSVNEPYNSPLHF.

J is TRBJ1-1 and V is TRBV7-9, with 7 nucleotides matching TRBD1. The germline CDR1 and CDR2 sequences are SEHNR and FQNEAQ (reference sequence). There are 16 residues in the CDR3. The J segment lost 4 bases and the V segment lost 0 bases, leaving 8 bases of the junction unmatched. The CDR3 sequence is CASSLAPGTVGTEAFF. The DNA for the CDR3 is TGTGCCAGCAGCTTAGCCCCCGGGACAGTAGGCACTGAAGCTTTCTTT.

This clone was recorded only once. The chain has TRBV4-3 and TRBJ2-7, with D tentatively TRBD1 (5 bases). Germline assignment: CDR1 LGHNA and CDR2 YSLEER. The CDR3 is 17 residues long. Trimming shortened V by 1 base and J by 0 bases, and 16 bases separated the two germline ends. CDR3 region: CASSQGVRTLDSYEQYF. The CDR3 DNA is TGCGCCAGCAGCCAAGGGGTTAGGACACTTGACTCCTACGAGCAGTACTTC.

The chain employs TRBV19 and TRBJ1-5; D is undetermined. CDR1 is LNHDA and CDR2 is SQIVND in the germline V gene (reference sequence). Trimming removed 5 bases at V and 1 base at J, with 15 bases between. The CDR3 is 16 amino acids. CDR3 nucleotide sequence: TGTGCCAGTAGTTCAGAAGGCCCCGGGAGCAATCAGCCCCAGCATTTT. Translation gives CASSSEGPGSNQPQHF. Using reference TRBV19 and TRBJ1-5 for the parts outside the CDR3, the full variable domain is DGGITQSPKYLFRKEGQNVTLSCEQNLNHDAMYWYRQDPGQGLRLIYYSQIVNDFQKGDIAEGYSVSREKKESFPLTVTSAQKNPTAFYLCASSSEGPGSNQPQHFGDGTRLSIL.

The chain recombines TRBV2 with TRBJ1-5; TRBD1 matches at 7 bases. V dropped 10 bases and J dropped 4; count of bases not matched to a gene: 7. Germline V gives CDR1 SNHLY, CDR2 FYNNEI. CDR3 length: 13 residues. The CDR3 region has the DNA TGTGCCACCCAGGAGGGGGCTAATCAGCCCCAGCATTTT. It translates to CATQEGANQPQHF.

The chain combines TRBV9 with TRBJ2-7; 7 bases align to TRBD1. V gave up 4 bases and J gave up 3 bases; unmatched junction bases: 10. Germline values: CDR1 SGDLS, CDR2 YYNGEE. This CDR3 contains 15 residues. The CDR3 region has the DNA TGTGCCAGCAGCCCACAACAGGGGTCCCACTACGAGCAGTACTTC. Protein sequence: CASSPQQGSHYEQYF.

This rearrangement joins TRBV6-5 to TRBJ2-7, with D hard to call. The V and J ends lost 0 bases and 4 bases respectively, with 7 bases between them. The CDR3 loop spans 13 amino acids. Germline V gene data show CDR1 as MNHEY and CDR2 as SVGAGI. CDR3 coding DNA: TGTGCCAGCAGTTACTCGGGTCTATACGAGCAGTACTTC. Its protein product is CASSYSGLYEQYF.

The rearrangement uses TRBV7-3 and TRBJ2-1; the D is unclear. V shed 1 base and J shed 7 bases, with 8 bases lying between them. Germline assignment: CDR1 SGHTA and CDR2 FQGTGA. There are 13 residues in the CDR3. This chain's CDR3 is CASSLMPENEQFF. The CDR3 DNA reads TGTGCCAGCAGCTTAATGCCGGAAAATGAGCAGTTCTTC. The full variable domain, with the rest looked up from reference TRBV7-3 and TRBJ2-1, is GAGVSQTPSNKVTEKGKYVELRCDPISGHTALYWYRQSLGQGPEFLIYFQGTGAADDSGLPNDRFFAVRPEGSVSTLKIQRTERGDSAVYLCASSLMPENEQFFGPGTRLTVL.

V usage is TRBV7-6 and J usage is TRBJ1-6; D remains ambiguous. CDR1 is SGHVS, CDR2 FNYEAQ, per germline. V was pared by 0 bases and J by 9 bases, with 15 bases between. CDR3 length: 16 residues. This chain's CDR3 is CASSLASTSPSSPLHF. CDR3 coding DNA: TGTGCCAGCAGCTTAGCGAGCACCAGCCCTAGTTCACCCCTCCACTTT.

This chain joins TRBV9 and TRBJ1-3, with D possibly TRBD1 on 5 matching bases. Germline loops: CDR1 SGDLS, CDR2 YYNGEE. The CDR3 length is 14 residues. Trimming left V 4 bases short and J 2 bases short, with 10 bases between. This CDR3 reads CASSPTGAGNTIYF. CDR3 nucleotides: TGTGCCAGCAGCCCTACGGGGGCTGGAAACACCATATATTTT.

The V call is TRBV2, the J call TRBJ1-3; unclear D gene. Deletions cut 8 bases from V and 0 bases from J, with 11 bases between. Germline V gives CDR1 SNHLY, CDR2 FYNNEI. The CDR3 consists of 14 residues. The CDR3, as DNA: TGTGCCAGCGGTGGAGTGTTCTCTGGAAACACCATATATTTT. Its protein is CASGGVFSGNTIYF. The variable domain in full, completed from reference TRBV2 and TRBJ1-3, reads EPEVTQTPSHQVTQMGQEVILRCVPISNHLYFYWYRQILGQKVEFLVSFYNNEISEKSEIFDDQFSVERPDGSNFTLKIRSTKLEDSAMYFCASGGVFSGNTIYFGEGSWLTVV.

The V and J genes are TRBV9 and TRBJ2-1, with D unresolved. The V gene lost 2 bases and the J gene lost 2 bases, with 11 bases spanning the gap. Germline V gene data show CDR1 as SGDLS and CDR2 as YYNGEE. CDR3 length: 15 residues. CDR3 amino acids: CASSVTDHTYNEQFF. In nucleotides, the CDR3 is TGTGCCAGCAGCGTGACCGATCACACCTACAATGAGCAGTTCTTC. Looking up the rest from reference TRBV9 and TRBJ2-1 gives the full variable domain: DSGVTQTPKHLITATGQRVTLRCSPRSGDLSVYWYQQSLDQGLQFLIQYYNGEERAKGNILERFSAQQFPDLHSELNLSSLELGDSALYFCASSVTDHTYNEQFFGPGTRLTVL.

This chain uses TRBV10-2 with TRBJ2-7; D remains unclear. This CDR3 is 13 amino acids long. In germline, CDR1 is WSHSY, CDR2 SAAADI. With 6 bases removed from V and 7 bases from J, the gap between germline ends came to 16 bases. CDR3 sequence: CASSLDISVEQYF. The CDR3 DNA follows: TGCGCCAGCAGCCTCGACATCAGTGTGGAGCAGTACTTC.

The rearrangement links TRBV9 to TRBJ2-6, with D possibly being TRBD1 (5 bases). The V end lost 2 bases, the J end lost 0 bases, and 9 bases lay between the germline ends. CDR3 size: 16 residues. CDR1 and CDR2 (germline): SGDLS, YYNGEE. In DNA, the CDR3 is TGTGCCAGCAGCGTTGACAGAGACTCTGGGGCCAACGTCCTGACTTTC. It translates to CASSVDRDSGANVLTF.

The chain employs TRBV4-1 and TRBJ2-3, with D unclear. The CDR3 runs to 10 residues. V was shortened by 8 bases and J by 6 bases, with 6 bases between the two germline ends. The germline gives CDR1 MGHRA, CDR2 YSYEKL. CDR3 in amino acids: CASRGDTQYF. CDR3 coding DNA: TGCGCCAGCCGCGGTGATACGCAGTATTTT.

The rearrangement links TRBV2 to TRBJ2-7; TRBD1 matches 7 bases. This CDR3 is 13 amino acids long. The J segment lost 5 bases and the V segment lost 10 bases, leaving 11 bases of the junction unmatched. Germline CDR1 is SNHLY and CDR2 is FYNNEI. As DNA, the CDR3 is TGTGCCAAGCTGGACAGGTTGAGGAACGAGCAGTACTTC. Its protein product is CAKLDRLRNEQYF.

V usage is TRBV7-9 and J usage is TRBJ2-5; 9 positions agree with TRBD1. The CDR3 runs to 15 residues. Germline V CDR1 and CDR2: SEHNR, FQNEAQ (reference sequence). With V trimmed by 5 bases and J by 11 bases, 15 bases remained unmatched. This CDR3 reads CASSPRDRDPWEQYF. DNA for the CDR3: TGTGCCAGCAGCCCTAGGGACAGGGACCCATGGGAGCAGTACTTC.

The chain couples TRBV4-1 to TRBJ2-7; 9 nucleotides match TRBD1. The V and J ends lost 0 bases and 4 bases, in that order; junction bases with no gene match: 10. CDR3 length: 17 amino acids. CDR1 is MGHRA, CDR2 YSYEKL, per germline. For the CDR3, the DNA is TGCGCCAGCAGCCAAGATAGTGTGGGACAGGGTTTATACGAGCAGTACTTC. Its protein is CASSQDSVGQGLYEQYF.

The sample holds one count of this clone. CDR3 DNA: TGTGCCAGCAGCTCAACAGGGTTAGAAGGTGATACGCAGTATTTT. Amino acid sequence: CASSSTGLEGDTQYF. V gene TRBV7-3 combines with J gene TRBJ2-3, with D perhaps matching TRBD1 (6 bases). The germline V and J ends were trimmed by 4 bases and 6 bases, with 17 bases remaining between them. CDR3 length equals 15 residues. CDR1 SGHTA and CDR2 FQGTGA come from the germline V gene.

This rearrangement joins TRBV9 to TRBJ2-6; D gene ambiguous. V gave up 10 bases and J gave up 2 bases, with 7 bases separating them. This CDR3 is 12 amino acids long. Per the germline V gene, CDR1 is SGDLS and CDR2 is YYNGEE. In DNA, the CDR3 is TGTGCCGGCTTAGCTGGGGCCAACGTCCTGACTTTC. It codes for CAGLAGANVLTF.

This chain links TRBV10-2 with TRBJ2-7, with D hard to call. The germline gives CDR1 WSHSY, CDR2 SAAADI. With 0 bases removed from V and 3 bases from J, the gap between germline ends came to 3 bases. The CDR3 has 12 residues. The CDR3: CASSESYYEQYF. The CDR3 DNA follows: TGCGCCAGCAGTGAGTCCTACTACGAGCAGTACTTC.

This chain links TRBV11-2 with TRBJ1-3; D gene unclear. V gave up 3 bases and J gave up 10 bases, with 13 bases separating them. This CDR3 spans 13 amino acids. CDR1 and CDR2 from the germline V gene are SGHAT and FQNNGV. CDR3 residues: CASSLNSDETIYF. The CDR3 DNA sequence: TGTGCCAGCAGCTTGAATTCGGACGAAACCATATATTTT.

The chain has TRBV19 and TRBJ2-7, with a possible D match to TRBD1 (6 bases). V shed 3 bases and J shed 2 bases, with 8 bases lying between them. CDR3 length: 13 residues. Germline-derived CDR1 and CDR2 are LNHDA and SQIVND (reference sequence). CDR3 residues: CASSMTGAYEQYF. In DNA form, the CDR3 reads TGTGCCAGTAGTATGACAGGTGCCTACGAGCAGTACTTC. Drawing the rest from reference TRBV19 and TRBJ2-7, the complete variable domain is DGGITQSPKYLFRKEGQNVTLSCEQNLNHDAMYWYRQDPGQGLRLIYYSQIVNDFQKGDIAEGYSVSREKKESFPLTVTSAQKNPTAFYLCASSMTGAYEQYFGPGTRLTVT.

J is TRBJ2-7 and V is TRBV4-2; D may be TRBD1 or TRBD2 (6 bases each). This CDR3 is built from 14 residues. Germline CDR1 and CDR2: LGHNA and YNFKEQ. V dropped 3 bases and J dropped 6 bases, with 15 bases sitting between them. The chain's CDR3 is CASSQRGGPGEQYF. As DNA, the CDR3 is TGTGCCAGCAGCCAGAGAGGGGGGCCTGGCGAGCAGTACTTC.

In its sample, this clone was seen once. The limits of the CDR3 on the DNA are not certain, so only TCRdb's listed CDR3 is given. V gene TRBV28 combines with J gene TRBJ2-1. The CDR3 length equals 16 residues, ends included. Per the germline V gene, CDR1 is MDHEN and CDR2 is SYDVKM. The CDR3 reads CASILGAGGLTNEQFF.

The rearrangement joins TRBV7-9 to TRBJ1-1, with D maybe TRBD1 (6 bases). Germline V CDR1 and CDR2: SEHNR, FQNEAQ (reference sequence). V lost 1 base and J 4 bases, leaving 13 bases between the germline ends. The CDR3 totals 15 residues. CDR3 sequence (DNA): TGTGCCAGCAGCTTAGTGGGGGCAGGGCGCACTGAAGCTTTCTTT. Translation gives CASSLVGAGRTEAFF.

This clone has a single count. The V call is TRBV5-6, the J call TRBJ1-2; no clear D. Trimming pared 1 base from V and 3 bases from J, leaving 10 bases between. The CDR3 loop spans 14 amino acids. Germline V gene lookup returns CDR1 SGHDT and CDR2 YYEEEE. The CDR3 DNA is TGTGCCAGCAGCTTGTTGTCGATCGACTATGGCTACACCTTC. It codes for CASSLLSIDYGYTF.

A single count supports this clone. The chain joins TRBV5-1 to TRBJ2-2; the D gene could be TRBD1 or TRBD2 (5 bases each). The germline CDR1 and CDR2 sequences are SGHRS and YFSETQ. CDR3 size: 16 residues. V was cut by 3 bases and J by 2 bases, with 14 bases left in between. The CDR3, as DNA: TGCGCCAGCAGCTCCTCTTGGGACGGCAACACCGGGGAGCTGTTTTTT. Translation gives CASSSSWDGNTGELFF.